These 11 T cell receptor beta chains were sequenced from one sample in a study of T cell repertoires in cytomegalovirus infection. Using its own MiXCR run on the reads, TCRdb lists one record per CDR3 protein. The table records over 200,000 distinct CDR3 sequences, about an eighth of them present only once. The specimen sequenced was PBMCs. The receptors were gathered from a human donor in good health (CMV status not recorded). Some clones in this sample may be carry-over from other donors' samples.

A few counts support this clonotype. The chain has TRBV7-9 and TRBJ2-1; 10 bases are shared with TRBD1. The V gene's germline CDR1 is SEHNR and CDR2 FQNEAQ (reference sequence). V trimming: 0 bases; J trimming: 9 bases; junction bases outside the gene matches: 5. This CDR3 spans 15 amino acids. Here the CDR3 DNA reads TGTGCCAGCAGCTTAGCAGACAGGGGGCAGAGTGAGCAGTTCTTC. Amino acids: CASSLADRGQSEQFF.

This clonotype showed up many times. The chain carries TRBV12-3 or TRBV12-4 and TRBJ1-1, with 7 bases lining up with TRBD1. Trimming cost V 5 bases and J 7 bases; bases outside gene matches: 4. The CDR3 is 12 residues long. The CDR3 DNA follows: TGTGCCAGCAGTGTACAGGGGTTTGAAGCTTTCTTT. This translates into CASSVQGFEAFF.

With regard to this clonotype: Since a much larger clone is just one base distant, this may be a read error. This likely comes from a read error, as the CDR3 has no conserved phenylalanine or tryptophan at its end. The rearrangement joins TRBV19 to TRBJ2-2; D remains unclear. The CDR3 has 14 residues. Trimming left V 0 bases short and J 0 bases short, with 2 bases between. The germline V gene has CDR1 LNHDA and CDR2 SQIVND (reference sequence). The CDR3 bases are TGTGCCAGTAGTATAGACCCGAACACCGGGGAGCTGTTTTTG. This translates into CASSIDPNTGELFL.

This clonotype was picked up many times. The chain uses TRBV7-3 and TRBJ2-1; tentatively, D is TRBD1 (5 bases). The V and J ends lost 2 bases and 3 bases respectively, with 11 bases between them. Germline CDR1 and CDR2: SGHTA and FQGTGA. The CDR3 totals 15 residues. The CDR3 DNA follows: TGTGCCAGCAGCTTATCGGCAGGGCACTACAATGAGCAGTTCTTC. Its protein is CASSLSAGHYNEQFF.

A note on this clonotype: A much larger clone is a single base away; this may be a read error. The chain combines TRBV6-1 with TRBJ1-4; no firm D call. Between the trimmed V and J ends, which lost 7 bases and 1 base, there was a span of 13 bases. CDR1 MNHNS and CDR2 SASEGT come from the germline V gene. The CDR3 consists of 15 residues. The CDR3 nucleotides read TGTGCCAGCAACTCTTGGGATGAAACTAATGAAAAACTGTTTTTT. Its protein product is CASNSWDETNEKLFF.

In its sample, this clonotype was seen a few times. The rearrangement joins TRBV5-8 to TRBJ2-7; D not resolved. The CDR3 totals 14 residues. The V gene's germline CDR1 is SGHTS and CDR2 YDEGEE. The V end lost 0 bases, the J end lost 2 bases, and 9 bases lay between the germline ends. The CDR3, as DNA: TGTGCCAGCAGCTTGGATGGGGATCCCTACGAGCAGTACTTC. Its translation: CASSLDGDPYEQYF.

The chain has TRBV20-1 and TRBJ1-1; a weak D match, TRBD1 (5 bases). The CDR3 is made up of 12 amino acids. CDR1 and CDR2 (germline): DFQATT, SNEGSKA (reference sequence). V lost 3 bases, J lost 7 bases, and 12 bases lay in between. Written as DNA, the CDR3 is TGCAGTGCTAGGGGGGATCTATTTGAAGCTTTCTTT. It yields the protein CSARGDLFEAFF.

The CDR3 protein is CSVTGLSGETQYF. CDR3 nucleotides: TGCAGCGTGACAGGACTCTCCGGAGAGACCCAGTACTTC. The rearrangement links TRBV29-1 to TRBJ2-5; D possibly corresponds to TRBD1 (6 bases). This CDR3 contains 13 residues. Germline CDR1 reads SQVTM; CDR2 reads ANQGSEA. Deletions cut 6 bases from V and 4 bases from J, with 15 bases between.

The chain has TRBV29-1 and TRBJ2-3, with 11 bases matching TRBD2. The CDR3 runs to 15 residues. The germline gives CDR1 SQVTM, CDR2 ANQGSEA. J gave up 9 bases and V 7 bases, and 15 bases lay outside the gene matches. CDR3 sequence reads: CSGDTGTSGPHTQYF. The DNA for the CDR3 is TGCAGCGGGGACACCGGGACTAGCGGCCCGCACACGCAGTATTTT.

As concerns this clonotype: A much larger clone lies a single base off, so this may be a read error. The V and J genes are TRBV19 and TRBJ2-1, with TRBD2 as a possible D gene (5 bases). The CDR3 runs 20 residues. Germline CDR1 is LNHDA and CDR2 is SQIVND (reference sequence). The V end was cut by 7 bases, the J end by 0 bases, with 28 bases between. The CDR3 coding sequence is TGTGCCAGTACCCCCGGGGTTGCGGCCTCCCCGGGGAGCTCCTACAATGAGCAGTTCTTC. Its translation is CASTPGVAASPGSSYNEQFF.

This clonotype was picked up a small number of times. The chain recombines TRBV6-5 with TRBJ1-1; possible D gene TRBD1, 5 bases. V lost 6 bases to trimming and J lost 4 bases, with 15 bases between them. The germline V gene encodes CDR1 MNHEY and CDR2 SVGAGI. The CDR3 runs 14 residues. The CDR3: CASREGWRGTEAFF. The CDR3 coding sequence is TGTGCCAGCAGGGAAGGGTGGAGGGGCACTGAAGCTTTCTTT.